Below are 21 T cell receptor beta chains sequenced from a single sample in a study of T cells after yellow fever vaccination. TCRdb redid the calling of the 5' RACE reads with MiXCR, one entry per CDR3 protein. The table lists hundreds of thousands of distinct CDR3 sequences, approximately 8% of them singletons. Material: PBMCs, obtained approximately 40 days after the first yellow fever vaccination. The receptors stem from a young man who received the YFV17D yellow fever vaccine.

The sample holds a few counts of this clonotype. The chain employs TRBV18 and TRBJ2-7; the match to TRBD1 covers 9 bases. CDR1 KGHSH and CDR2 LQKENI come from the germline V gene. The ends lost 3 bases at V and 5 bases at J; junction bases unmatched: 11. The CDR3 is made up of 16 amino acids. The CDR3 DNA reads TGTGCCAGCTCACCGGCCGTGGGGACAGGGTCCCACGAGCAGTACTTC. Amino acids: CASSPAVGTGSHEQYF.

The V gene is TRBV29-1, the J gene TRBJ1-5; 7 bases are a match to TRBD1. The CDR3 consists of 14 residues. The germline V gene encodes CDR1 SQVTM and CDR2 ANQGSEA. Trimming removed 6 bases from V and 3 bases from J; junction bases left unmatched: 8. The CDR3 DNA follows: TGCAGCGTGTCAACAGGGGCAAACAATCAGCCCCAGCATTTT. Translating gives CSVSTGANNQPQHF.

This clonotype has a handful of counts. The gene calls are TRBV12-3 or TRBV12-4 and TRBJ2-3; a weak D match, TRBD2 (6 bases). CDR3 length: 18 amino acids. V shed 6 bases and J shed 4 bases, with 26 bases lying between them. CDR3 nucleotides: TGTGCCAGCAGGGGGCCCCGAGGCAGGGAGGAGATCGCAGATACGCAGTATTTT. This codes for CASRGPRGREEIADTQYF.

In its sample, this clonotype was seen a few times. The CDR3 here is CASTPGAGGTYEQYV. The CDR3 bases are TGTGCCAGCACCCCTGGCGCAGGGGGAACCTACGAGCAGTACGTC. The V call is TRBV11-3, the J call TRBJ2-7, with 7 bases that match TRBD1. With 7 bases clipped from V and 2 bases from J, the junction kept 11 bases outside the gene matches. This CDR3 region has 15 residues. The germline gives CDR1 SGHNT, CDR2 YENEEA.

This clonotype occurred a few times. This chain links TRBV11-2 with TRBJ2-1, with 7 bases lining up with TRBD1. Germline loops: CDR1 SGHAT, CDR2 FQNNGV. Losses at the gene ends were 1 base for V and 4 bases for J; bases not matched to a gene: 7. The CDR3 spans 16 residues. Written as DNA, the CDR3 is TGTGCCAGCAGCTTAGCAGGCCAGGGGGTGTACAATGAGCAGTTCTTC. Its protein product is CASSLAGQGVYNEQFF.

This chain joins TRBV30 and TRBJ2-7, with TRBD1 identical over 9 bases. CDR1 is GTSNPN, CDR2 SVGIG, per germline (reference sequence). The CDR3 spans 15 residues. The trim removed 4 bases at V and 3 bases at J, leaving 10 bases unmatched. The CDR3 loop is CAWKSEQGAIYEQYF. The CDR3 bases are TGTGCCTGGAAAAGCGAACAGGGGGCGATCTACGAGCAGTACTTC.

This clonotype was recorded a few times. This chain joins TRBV29-1 and TRBJ2-1, with TRBD1 matching over 9 bases. J was trimmed by 6 bases and V by 3 bases; bases with no gene match: 9. CDR3 size: 15 residues. Looked up from germline, CDR1 is SQVTM and CDR2 is ANQGSEA. The CDR3 nucleotides are TGCAGCGTTGATAAAGACAGGGGGGGATTCAATGAGCAGTTCTTC. Its translation: CSVDKDRGGFNEQFF.

The chain is built from TRBV30 and TRBJ1-3; 7 nucleotides line up with TRBD1. The CDR3 has 13 amino acids. Germline V CDR1 and CDR2: GTSNPN, SVGIG (reference sequence). After removal of 5 bases from V and 4 bases from J, the junction contained 5 bases not matched to a gene. The CDR3 nucleotides read TGTGCCTGGGAGACAGGGATAGGAAACACCATATATTTT. This sequence encodes CAWETGIGNTIYF.

This chain joins TRBV27 and TRBJ1-4; maybe TRBD1 (6 bases). This CDR3 is 15 amino acids long. CDR1 and CDR2 (germline): MNHEY, SMNVEV (reference sequence). With 3 bases removed from V and 5 bases from J, the gap between germline ends came to 13 bases. The CDR3 region has the DNA TGTGCCAGCAGTTTCCTCGGAGGGGGAAATGAAAAACTGTTTTTT. Protein: CASSFLGGGNEKLFF.

This clonotype was counted a few times. The chain employs TRBV6-1 and TRBJ1-2; D gene unclear. The CDR3 contains 16 residues. The germline gives CDR1 MNHNS, CDR2 SASEGT. V shed 6 bases and J shed 1 base, with 18 bases lying between them. CDR3 nucleotide sequence: TGTGCCAGCAGACCTCCGCCACAAGACGTTAACTATGGCTACACCTTC. Its translation: CASRPPPQDVNYGYTF.

This clonotype was counted ten times or more. The gene calls are TRBV7-9 and TRBJ1-1, with 8 bases that match TRBD1. The CDR3 contains 14 residues. V shed 3 bases and J 1 base; nucleotides not matched to a gene: 1. In germline, CDR1 is SEHNR, CDR2 FQNEAQ (reference sequence). The CDR3 reads CASSLGQANTEAFF. The CDR3 DNA reads as TGTGCCAGCAGCTTGGGACAGGCGAACACTGAAGCTTTCTTT.

This clonotype was recorded at least ten times. The chain links TRBV6-1 to TRBJ2-7; D is undetermined. Germline V gene lookup returns CDR1 MNHNS and CDR2 SASEGT. Trimming took 6 bases from V and 7 from J, leaving 16 bases between them. The CDR3 sequence is 13 residues long. The CDR3 nucleotides read TGTGCCAGCAGCCCACATTCGGACGGGGAGCAGTACTTC. This translates into CASSPHSDGEQYF.

V is TRBV29-1 and J is TRBJ1-5; D is possibly TRBD1 (6 bases). This CDR3 has 13 residues. CDR1 and CDR2 from the germline V gene are SQVTM and ANQGSEA. V was trimmed by 6 bases and J by 2 bases, leaving 11 bases between them. DNA for the CDR3: TGCAGCGTCATGACAGGAGGCAATCAGCCCCAGCATTTT. As protein: CSVMTGGNQPQHF.

The gene calls are TRBV20-1 and TRBJ2-5; 7 bases agree with TRBD2. J was trimmed by 5 bases and V by 6 bases; bases with no gene match: 15. The CDR3 spans 15 residues. CDR1 is DFQATT, CDR2 SNEGSKA, per germline (reference sequence). CDR3 in DNA: TGCAGTGCCATCCTAAGACCCGGGGGGTTTGAGACCCAGTACTTC. This gives the protein CSAILRPGGFETQYF.

This clonotype was seen only a few times. The chain recombines TRBV30 with TRBJ1-6; D possibly corresponds to TRBD1 (6 bases). This CDR3 region has 13 residues. V lost 3 bases, J lost 10 bases, and 13 bases lay in between. CDR1 and CDR2 (germline): GTSNPN, SVGIG (reference sequence). CDR3 nucleotides: TGTGCCTGGAGCCAACAGGGCTCCTCACCCCTCCACTTT. Amino acids: CAWSQQGSSPLHF.

V and J are TRBV9 and TRBJ1-1; D is uncertain. CDR1 is SGDLS, CDR2 YYNGEE, per germline. The CDR3 length is 13 residues. V lost 3 bases, J lost 7 bases, and 13 bases lay in between. CDR3 sequence reads: CASSGPGGLEAFF. CDR3 DNA: TGTGCCAGCAGCGGCCCGGGCGGCCTTGAAGCTTTCTTT.

The chain joins TRBV20-1 to TRBJ2-7; D tentatively fits TRBD1 or TRBD2 (5 bases each). The CDR3 has 15 amino acids. The V gene lost 3 bases and the J gene lost 2 bases, with 17 bases spanning the gap. From germline, CDR1 is DFQATT and CDR2 SNEGSKA (reference sequence). In DNA, the CDR3 is TGCAGTGCTAGCGAAACCAGCAGGGACCCCTACGAGCAGTACGTC. Its protein product is CSASETSRDPYEQYV.

This sequence joins TRBV9 and TRBJ1-2, with 8 nucleotides matching TRBD1. This CDR3 is built from 14 residues. Trimming removed 3 bases from V and 2 bases from J; junction bases left unmatched: 3. Per the germline V gene, CDR1 is SGDLS and CDR2 is YYNGEE. For the CDR3, the DNA is TGTGCCAGCAGCGCGGACAGGGCCAACTATGGCTACACCTTC. It codes for CASSADRANYGYTF.

V and J are TRBV5-1 and TRBJ2-1; D not certain. The V gene lost 0 bases and the J gene lost 6 bases, with 10 bases spanning the gap. This CDR3 has 14 residues. Germline-derived CDR1 and CDR2 are SGHRS and YFSETQ. In DNA form, the CDR3 reads TGCGCCAGCAGCTTGGCCTTGGAAGGCAATGAGCAGTTCTTC. It codes for CASSLALEGNEQFF.

The chain employs TRBV5-4 and TRBJ2-2; D assignment may be TRBD1 or TRBD2 (5 bases each). The germline V gene encodes CDR1 SGHNT and CDR2 YYREEE (reference sequence). Deletions cut 1 base from V and 4 bases from J, with 17 bases between. The CDR3 is 17 residues long. The CDR3 spells CASSLRTRPDFTGELFF. The CDR3 DNA follows: TGTGCCAGCAGCTTGAGGACAAGACCGGACTTCACCGGGGAGCTGTTTTTT. The full variable domain, with the rest looked up from reference TRBV5-4 and TRBJ2-2, is ETGVTQSPTHLIKTRGQQVTLRCSSQSGHNTVSWYQQALGQGPQFIFQYYREEENGRGNFPPRFSGLQFPNYSSELNVNALELDDSALYLCASSLRTRPDFTGELFFGEGSRLTVL.

V usage is TRBV27 and J usage is TRBJ1-1; no clear D. The CDR3 extends over 14 amino acids. Germline lookup yields CDR1 MNHEY and CDR2 SMNVEV (reference sequence). Trimming shortened V by 7 bases and J by 4 bases, and 16 bases separated the two germline ends. CDR3 nucleotides: TGTGCCAGCACCAGAGGTCCGGGTGGCACTGAAGCTTTCTTT. Translating gives CASTRGPGGTEAFF.